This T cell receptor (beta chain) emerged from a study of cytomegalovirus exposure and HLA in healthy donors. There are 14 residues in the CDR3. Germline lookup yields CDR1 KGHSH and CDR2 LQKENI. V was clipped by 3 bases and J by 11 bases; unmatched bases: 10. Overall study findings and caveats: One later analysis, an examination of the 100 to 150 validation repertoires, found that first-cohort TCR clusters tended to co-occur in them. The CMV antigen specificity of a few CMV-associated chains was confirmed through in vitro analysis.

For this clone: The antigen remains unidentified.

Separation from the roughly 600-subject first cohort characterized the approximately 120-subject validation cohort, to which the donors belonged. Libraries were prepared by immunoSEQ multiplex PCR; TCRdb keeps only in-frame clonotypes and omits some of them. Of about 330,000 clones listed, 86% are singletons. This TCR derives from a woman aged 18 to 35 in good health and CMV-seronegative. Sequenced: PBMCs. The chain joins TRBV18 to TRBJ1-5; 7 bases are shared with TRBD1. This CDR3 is CASSPGGGGATQHF. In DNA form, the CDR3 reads TGTGCCAGCTCACCGGGCGGAGGGGGCGCGACCCAGCATTTT.